This paragraph reports one TCR beta chain. This entry belongs to a study of shared clonotypes between healthy human individuals. This CDR3 region has 16 residues. The germline V gene encodes CDR1 KGHSH and CDR2 LQKENI. The genomic DNA of each subset was split evenly across several immunoSEQ plates. This table comes from immunoSEQ multiplex PCR, and its TCRdb copy is limited to in-frame clones, with some not included. The data contain under 600,000 clones, roughly 95% of them seen just once; the ten biggest clones take up around 0.067%. V usage is TRBV18 and J usage is TRBJ2-5; 8 nucleotides line up with TRBD1. With the DNA end fitting TRBJ2-7 better, the J assignment may be wrong. What was sequenced was naive CD4+ T cells sorted from blood. Sample subset: CD45RA+ positively selected. This receptor was obtained from a woman aged 25 to 39 in good health. The CDR3: CASSPTPGQADYEQYF. CDR3 bases: TGTGCCAGCTCTCCGACTCCGGGACAGGCCGACTACGAGCAGTACTTC.